The rows below give T cell receptor beta chains drawn from one sample of a study of T cells in Graves' hyperthyroidism and ophthalmopathy. One entry per CDR3 protein results from TCRdb running MiXCR on the multiplex PCR reads. The sample has hundreds of thousands of distinct CDR3 sequences, approximately 25% seen once. The sequenced sample consisted of blood. These receptors all come from a woman in her twenties or thirties with Graves' ophthalmopathy. Both conserved end residues are part of each CDR3. D genes are given only for firm matches. Clone size is shown for a subset of rows, as once, few, many or a class of expanded clone.

NA	TRBD1	TRBV6-1	TRBJ1-1	CASNRDSMNTEAFF
few	NA	TRBV7-6	TRBJ2-1	CASSPMGRKHYNEQFF
NA	TRBD1	TRBV27	TRBJ2-7	CTSTGLDRDYEQYF
NA	TRBD1	TRBV2	TRBJ1-6	CASSEGQANSPLHF
many	NA	TRBV29-1	TRBJ2-7	CSVVDRIRKASDEQYF
many	NA	TRBV12-3/TRBV12-4	TRBJ1-2	CASSGFGYTF
many	TRBD1	TRBV29-1	TRBJ2-5	CSAHRGETQYF
few	TRBD2	TRBV20-1	TRBJ2-7	CSAAASREGSYEQYF
many	NA	TRBV12-3/TRBV12-4	TRBJ2-3	CASSQRPADTQYF
NA	NA	TRBV12-3/TRBV12-4	TRBJ2-5	CASSFQGSSETQYF
few	NA	TRBV28	TRBJ2-5	CASRSSGGETQYF
few	TRBD2	TRBV20-1	TRBJ2-7	CSAIAGGSYEQYF
many	NA	TRBV29-1	TRBJ2-5	CSVVRGDQETQYF
many	NA	TRBV10-3	TRBJ2-7	CAISARADASYEQYF
many	NA	TRBV6-1	TRBJ1-3	CASSEGIFLAGNTIYF
few	TRBD1	TRBV12-3/TRBV12-4	TRBJ1-5	CASSPDRVYQPQHF
many	NA	TRBV6-1	TRBJ2-7	CASSENRDWEQYF
many	NA	TRBV12-3/TRBV12-4	TRBJ1-1	CASSLRVGDTEAFF
many	TRBD2	TRBV12-3/TRBV12-4	TRBJ2-5	CASSSRGGALETQYF
many	NA	TRBV12-5	TRBJ1-5	CASGFRPLGFGGPQHF
NA	NA	TRBV6-5	TRBJ2-5	CASSYSTVRRGETQYF
many	TRBD1	TRBV6-1	TRBJ2-7	CASSDDRAWNEQYF
few	TRBD1	TRBV18	TRBJ1-1	CASSVWDRGSEAFF
many	TRBD1	TRBV20-1	TRBJ2-7	CSARDLGQGYEQYF
many	TRBD2	TRBV20-1	TRBJ2-2	CSASSQRGNTGELFF
many	TRBD2	TRBV6-1	TRBJ2-4	CAGGLGPGIQYF
few	TRBD1	TRBV27	TRBJ2-7	CASRWTGAAIYEQYF
many	NA	TRBV19	TRBJ1-5	CASSITDYSNQPQHF
many	NA	TRBV6-2/TRBV6-3	TRBJ2-7	CASSYLSWGGGSSYEQYF
NA	TRBD1	TRBV2	TRBJ1-1	CASSSQGALNTEAFF
many	NA	TRBV6-1	TRBJ1-1	CASSDIYSPHTEAFF
NA	NA	TRBV12-3/TRBV12-4	TRBJ2-7	CASSRGRGTYEQYF
many	TRBD2	TRBV7-2	TRBJ2-4	CASSSQLGGENIQYF
many	NA	TRBV20-1	TRBJ1-1	CSARRDWGLGTEAFF
many	TRBD1	TRBV7-8	TRBJ1-6	CASSPWGDRVWSPLHF
NA	NA	TRBV9	TRBJ2-7	CASSSMVGYEQYF
NA	NA	TRBV5-1	TRBJ1-1	CASSLAWGLTEAFF